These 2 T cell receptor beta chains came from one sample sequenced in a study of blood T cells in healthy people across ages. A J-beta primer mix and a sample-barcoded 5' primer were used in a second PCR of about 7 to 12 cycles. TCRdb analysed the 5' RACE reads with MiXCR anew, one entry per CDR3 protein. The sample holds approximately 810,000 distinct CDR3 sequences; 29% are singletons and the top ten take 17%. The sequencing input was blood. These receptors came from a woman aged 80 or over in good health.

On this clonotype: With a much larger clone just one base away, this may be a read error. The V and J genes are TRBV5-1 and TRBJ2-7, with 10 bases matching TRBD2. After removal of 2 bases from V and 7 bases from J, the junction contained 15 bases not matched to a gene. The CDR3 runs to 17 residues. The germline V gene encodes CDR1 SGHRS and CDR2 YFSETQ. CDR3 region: CASSLTSGVSSYNEQYF. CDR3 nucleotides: TGCGCCAGCAGCTTAACTAGCGGGGTGAGCTCCTACAATGAGCAGTACTTC.

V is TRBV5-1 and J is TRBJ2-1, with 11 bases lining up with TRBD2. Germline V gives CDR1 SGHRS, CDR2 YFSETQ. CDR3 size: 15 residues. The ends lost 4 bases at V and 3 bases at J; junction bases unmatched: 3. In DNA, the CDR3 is TGCGCCAGCAGCGGGGGACTAGCGGTCTACAATGAGCAGTTCTTC. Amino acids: CASSGGLAVYNEQFF.